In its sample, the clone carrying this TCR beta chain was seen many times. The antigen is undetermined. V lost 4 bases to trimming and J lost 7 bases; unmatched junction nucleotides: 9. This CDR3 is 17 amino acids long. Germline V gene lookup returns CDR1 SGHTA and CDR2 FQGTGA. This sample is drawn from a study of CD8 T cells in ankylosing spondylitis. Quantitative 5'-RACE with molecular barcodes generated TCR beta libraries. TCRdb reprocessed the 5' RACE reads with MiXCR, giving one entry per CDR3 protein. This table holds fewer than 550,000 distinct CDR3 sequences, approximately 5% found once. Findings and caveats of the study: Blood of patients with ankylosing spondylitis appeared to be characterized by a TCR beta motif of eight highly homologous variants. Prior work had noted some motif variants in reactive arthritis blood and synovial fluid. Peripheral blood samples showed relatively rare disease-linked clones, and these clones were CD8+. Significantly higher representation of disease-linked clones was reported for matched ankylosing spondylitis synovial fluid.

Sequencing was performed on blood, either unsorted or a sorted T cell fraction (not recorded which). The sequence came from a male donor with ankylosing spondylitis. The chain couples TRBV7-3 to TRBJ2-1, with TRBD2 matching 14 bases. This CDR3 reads CASSSGLGTSGGNEQFF. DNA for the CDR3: TGTGCCAGCAGCTCAGGACTAGGGACTAGCGGGGGTAATGAGCAGTTCTTC.